Listed below are T cell receptor beta chains from one sample, sequenced in a study of cytomegalovirus exposure and HLA in healthy donors. Only in-frame clones appear in the TCRdb table, and some are missing; sequencing was by immunoSEQ multiplex PCR. The table for this sample gives some 70,000 clones. Sequencing used PBMCs. The receptors come from a female donor in good health and CMV-seropositive. The CDR3 runs from the conserved cysteine through the conserved F or W. D genes are given only for firm matches.

v_call	j_call	d_call	cdr3_nt	cdr3_aa
TRBV7-9	TRBJ1-6	TRBD1	TGTGCCAGCAGCCCAGGACAGGGTTCACCCCTCCACTTT	CASSPGQGSPLHF
TRBV5-6	TRBJ1-2	NA	TGTGCCAGCAGCCCTATCGACAGTGGGAACTATGGCTACACCTTC	CASSPIDSGNYGYTF
TRBV7-2	TRBJ2-3	TRBD2	TGTGCCAGCCGGTTAGCGGGAGGGAGCACAGATACGCAGTATTTT	CASRLAGGSTDTQYF
TRBV7-8	TRBJ2-4	TRBD2	TGTGCCAGCAGCTTAGACGGGACTAGCGGGAGGTGGGGGGAAAACATTCAGTACTTC	CASSLDGTSGRWGENIQYF
TRBV10-1	TRBJ1-2	NA	TGCGCCAGCAGTACTGGACAGTATAAGGACTATGGCTACACCTTC	CASSTGQYKDYGYTF
TRBV2	TRBJ1-2	NA	TGTGCCAGCAGGGAACCGGGATTCCCGAGCTATGGCTACACCTTC	CASREPGFPSYGYTF
TRBV4-3	TRBJ1-2	NA	TGCGCCAGCAGCCAAGAAGGAGGGCAGGGAAGCTATGGCTACACCTTC	CASSQEGGQGSYGYTF
TRBV27	TRBJ2-7	TRBD1	TGTGCCAGCAGTTTGGGGACAGGGGGTCGGTGGGAGCAGTACTTC	CASSLGTGGRWEQYF
TRBV5-4	TRBJ1-1	NA	TGTGCCAGCAGTCATACACAAGGAGGTGGGAACACTGAAGCTTTCTTT	CASSHTQGGGNTEAFF
TRBV9	TRBJ2-5	TRBD2	TGTGCCAGCAGCCCGGGGACTAGCGGACAAGAGACCCAGTACTTC	CASSPGTSGQETQYF
TRBV7-9	TRBJ2-1	NA	TGTGCCAGCAGCTTAACAGGACAGTGGAATGAGCAGTTCTTC	CASSLTGQWNEQFF
TRBV28	TRBJ2-7	TRBD1	TGTGCCAGCATTTCGATCGGGACAGGGACCTACGAGCAGTACTTC	CASISIGTGTYEQYF
TRBV6-1	TRBJ1-1	NA	TGTGCCAGCTCCTTGGGCTACTCTGAAGCTTTCTTT	CASSLGYSEAFF
TRBV6-6	TRBJ2-3	NA	TGTGCCAGCAGCCTGGGTGGGGGGGCGGGAGATACGCAGTATTTT	CASSLGGGAGDTQYF
TRBV18	TRBJ2-7	TRBD1	TGTGCCAGCCACGGCCCCGGACAGGGCGCCTACGAGCAGTACTTC	CASHGPGQGAYEQYF
TRBV13	TRBJ2-2	NA	TGTGCCAGCAGCTCGGAGCACACCGGGGAGCTGTTTTTT	CASSSEHTGELFF
TRBV6-1	TRBJ1-1	TRBD1	TGTGCCAGCAGTGCGAGGACAGGGTACACTGAAGCTTTCTTT	CASSARTGYTEAFF
TRBV5-1	TRBJ2-7	NA	TGCGCCAGCAGCTTGACAGGGCACGAGCAGTACTTC	CASSLTGHEQYF
TRBV20-1	TRBJ1-2	NA	TGCAGTGCTGTACAGCTAACAGGCTACACCTTC	CSAVQLTGYTF
TRBV5-1	TRBJ2-1	NA	TGCGCCAGCAGCCCCGGAGGCATAGACAATGAGCAGTTCTTC	CASSPGGIDNEQFF
TRBV6-1	TRBJ2-2	NA	TGTGCCAGCAGGACAGGAACCGGGGAGCTGTTTTTT	CASRTGTGELFF
TRBV9	TRBJ1-1	TRBD1	TGTGCCAGCAGCCCTCCCGGGACAGGGTTTACTGAAGCTTTCTTT	CASSPPGTGFTEAFF
TRBV30	TRBJ1-1	TRBD1	TGTGCCTGGAGTGGTCTTAAGGGACAGCCAGCTTTCTTT	CAWSGLKGQPAFF
TRBV5-5	TRBJ2-1	TRBD2	TGTGCCAGCAGCCGCGTGGGACTAGCGCGCGATGAGCAGTTCTTC	CASSRVGLARDEQFF
TRBV10-1	TRBJ2-1	NA	TGCGCCAGCAGTGAGTTTACGGGACTCCTCTTTGATGACGCTAATGAGCAGTTCTTC	CASSEFTGLLFDDANEQFF
TRBV7-2	TRBJ2-5	NA	TGTGCCAGCAGCTTAGGGCAGGGCCAAGAGACCCAGTACTTC	CASSLGQGQETQYF
TRBV28	TRBJ1-2	TRBD1	TGTGCCAGCAGTTTACCCGAAGGGACAGGGGGCGGCTACACCTTC	CASSLPEGTGGGYTF
TRBV7-8	TRBJ1-3	NA	TGTGCCAGCAGCTTAGCGCTGAGTTCTGGAAACACCATATATTTT	CASSLALSSGNTIYF
TRBV29-1	TRBJ2-5	TRBD2	TGCAGCGTTGAGGCCCGGGGGGGCGTCTTGGAGACCCAGTACTTC	CSVEARGGVLETQYF
TRBV7-6	TRBJ2-5	NA	TGTGCCAGCAGCCCCAGGGACACCCCGAAAGAGACCCAGTACTTC	CASSPRDTPKETQYF